This record looks at one T cell receptor (beta chain) sequence and its context. Some clones are missing from TCRdb's copy, which holds only in-frame ones; the method was immunoSEQ multiplex PCR. The sample contains about 49,000 clones, roughly nine tenths of which appear only once. The CDR3 length is 17 residues. Trimming at V came to 3 bases and at J to 3 bases, leaving 8 bases not matched to a gene. Germline CDR1 reads LNHDA; CDR2 reads SQIVND (reference sequence). This sample is drawn from a study of PD-L1 blockade in urothelial cancer. The sequence was collected from a man in his fifties or sixties with urothelial cancer. The chain carries TRBV19 and TRBJ2-2, with 9 bases aligning to TRBD1. Here the sequenced sample was PBMCs, taken around atezolizumab (anti-PD-L1) treatment. The CDR3 region is CASSMLRGTGHTGELFF. The CDR3 bases are TGTGCCAGTAGTATGTTACGCGGGACAGGGCACACCGGGGAGCTGTTTTTT.